The rows below give T cell receptor beta chains drawn from one sample of a study of blood T cell repertoires in COVID-19. Measured with immunoSEQ multiplex PCR; TCRdb has only the in-frame clones, and not every one. The repertoire consists of roughly 180,000 clones, with roughly 80% occurring once and the leading ten covering about 5.8%. The sequenced material came from PBMCs or T cells enriched from blood (not recorded which). All receptors come from a woman aged 40-49 years with acute COVID-19. Each CDR3 is given with its conserved first and last residue. A D gene is named only where the DNA matches it firmly. Expanded clones get a size class; other rows say once, few or many, or leave the size out.

TRBV9	-	TRBJ1-1	-	CASSVSGMGTEAFF	TGTGCCAGCAGCGTATCAGGGATGGGAACTGAAGCTTTCTTT
TRBV25-1	-	TRBJ1-5	-	CASSEQGSNQPQHF	TGTGCCAGCAGTGAACAGGGGAGCAATCAGCCCCAGCATTTT
TRBV5-4	-	TRBJ1-1	TRBD1	CASSLEDRGNTEAFF	TGTGCCAGCAGCTTGGAGGACAGGGGGAACACTGAAGCTTTCTTT
TRBV7-8	-	TRBJ2-2	TRBD2	CASSPTSGRSGELFF	TGTGCCAGCAGCCCGACTAGCGGGAGGTCCGGGGAGCTGTTTTTT
TRBV30	-	TRBJ1-5	-	CAWSLPRVDSNQPQHF	TGTGCCTGGAGTCTCCCCAGGGTCGATAGCAATCAGCCCCAGCATTTT
TRBV27	-	TRBJ2-5	-	CASLRQETQYF	TGTGCCAGCCTACGGCAAGAGACCCAGTACTTC
TRBV19	-	TRBJ2-1	-	CASRPRGVANLEQFF	TGTGCCAGTAGGCCCCGTGGGGTAGCGAACCTAGAGCAGTTCTTC
TRBV20-1	once	TRBJ1-6	-	CSASLPTAGVGSPLHF	TGCAGTGCTAGTCTCCCAACAGCCGGGGTTGGTTCACCCCTCCACTTT
TRBV28	-	TRBJ1-2	-	CASRATRGGVGYTF	TGTGCCAGCAGAGCTACGCGGGGGGGCGTTGGCTACACCTTC
TRBV19	few	TRBJ2-1	TRBD2	CASKREGYNEQFF	TGTGCCAGTAAACGGGAGGGGTACAATGAGCAGTTCTTC
TRBV28	few	TRBJ1-2	-	CASSLRGSALYGYTF	TGTGCCAGCAGTTTGAGGGGGTCGGCCCTCTATGGCTACACCTTC
TRBV23-1	-	TRBJ1-4	-	CASSHRRVLNEKLFF	TGCGCCAGCAGTCATCGGCGGGTCCTTAATGAAAAACTGTTTTTT
TRBV4-2	-	TRBJ2-4	-	CASSQNEGASAKNIQYF	TGTGCCAGCAGCCAAAACGAAGGGGCATCGGCCAAAAACATTCAGTACTTC
TRBV9	-	TRBJ2-3	-	CASSVEGDRGYTQYF	TGTGCCAGCAGCGTAGAGGGGGATCGCGGTTATACGCAGTATTTT
TRBV13	-	TRBJ2-7	-	CASSLGRYSYEQYF	TGTGCCAGCAGCTTAGGTCGTTATTCCTACGAGCAGTACTTC
TRBV28	-	TRBJ1-5	TRBD1	CASRTPEGQGIAQPQHF	TGTGCCAGCAGGACTCCCGAGGGACAGGGTATCGCTCAGCCCCAGCATTTT
TRBV28	many	TRBJ1-5	-	CASSLTGMEQPQHF	TGTGCCAGCAGTTTAACAGGGATGGAACAGCCCCAGCATTTT
TRBV10-3	-	TRBJ2-1	TRBD2	CAISEPGGSSGRSYNEQFF	TGTGCCATCAGTGAGCCAGGAGGGTCTAGCGGGAGGTCTTACAATGAGCAGTTCTTC
TRBV19	-	TRBJ1-2	-	CASGALANYGYTF	TGTGCCAGTGGGGCCCTAGCTAACTATGGCTACACCTTC
TRBV7-9	few	TRBJ1-1	TRBD1	CASSLQGATEAFF	TGTGCCAGCAGTTTACAGGGGGCCACTGAAGCTTTCTTT
TRBV6-5	-	TRBJ1-1	-	CASSYSSRTEAFF	TGTGCCAGCAGTTACTCGAGTCGCACTGAAGCTTTCTTT
TRBV19	once	TRBJ2-3	TRBD1	CASSLQGRADTQYF	TGTGCCAGTAGTTTACAGGGGCGCGCAGATACGCAGTATTTT
TRBV10-2	-	TRBJ1-1	-	CASSEGGNTEAFF	TGCGCCAGCAGTGAGGGAGGGAACACTGAAGCTTTCTTT
TRBV12-3/TRBV12-4	-	TRBJ2-5	-	CASSSPLVGTQYF	TGTGCCAGCAGTTCCCCCCTCGTCGGGACCCAGTACTTC
TRBV5-1	-	TRBJ2-1	TRBD2	CASSLDPREGPINEQFF	TGCGCCAGCAGCTTGGACCCGCGGGAGGGCCCGATCAATGAGCAGTTCTTC
TRBV15	many	TRBJ2-1	TRBD2	CATSRDFRLAGGSNEQFF	TGTGCCACCAGCAGAGATTTTCGGCTAGCGGGAGGATCCAATGAGCAGTTCTTC
TRBV11-3	-	TRBJ2-1	TRBD2	CASSSPGLALYNEQFF	TGTGCCAGCAGCTCGCCGGGACTAGCTTTGTACAATGAGCAGTTCTTC
TRBV27	-	TRBJ2-1	-	CASRGLFNNEQFF	TGTGCCAGCAGGGGACTTTTTAACAATGAGCAGTTCTTC
TRBV30	-	TRBJ1-2	-	CAWRPLGGGQYGYTF	TGTGCCTGGAGACCCCTGGGGGGGGGTCAATATGGCTACACCTTC
TRBV9	few	TRBJ1-6	-	CASSVDQGNSPLHF	TGTGCCAGCAGCGTAGATCAGGGGAATTCACCCCTCCACTTT
TRBV10-1	-	TRBJ2-3	-	CASSRGNVSDTQYF	TGCGCCAGCAGCAGGGGAAACGTCTCAGATACGCAGTATTTT
TRBV3-1/TRBV3-2	-	TRBJ1-2	TRBD1	CASSQGDRFFYGYTF	TGTGCCAGCAGCCAAGGGGACAGGTTCTTCTATGGCTACACCTTC
TRBV30	-	TRBJ2-1	-	CAWSVGEAYNNEQFF	TGTGCCTGGAGTGTGGGGGAGGCCTACAACAATGAGCAGTTCTTC
TRBV13	-	TRBJ2-3	TRBD1	CASSLGTGWTDTQYF	TGTGCCAGCAGCCTCGGGACAGGGTGGACAGATACGCAGTATTTT
TRBV6-5	-	TRBJ2-1	TRBD2	CASTTGTSGYNEQFF	TGTGCCAGCACCACCGGGACTAGCGGCTACAATGAGCAGTTCTTC
TRBV5-1	-	TRBJ1-4	TRBD1	CASSLDRGVNEKLFF	TGCGCCAGCAGCTTGGACAGGGGAGTTAATGAAAAACTGTTTTTT
TRBV30	few	TRBJ1-2	-	CAWSPGADYGYTF	TGTGCCTGGAGTCCAGGGGCGGACTATGGCTACACCTTC
TRBV11-3	-	TRBJ1-2	-	CASSSNHYTQGLYGYTF	TGTGCCAGCAGCTCCAACCACTACACCCAGGGCCTCTATGGCTACACCTTC
TRBV5-1	-	TRBJ2-4	TRBD1	CASSLEPQGALMKNIQYF	TGCGCCAGCAGCTTGGAACCTCAGGGGGCTTTGATGAAAAACATTCAGTACTTC
TRBV11-2	-	TRBJ2-5	TRBD1	CASSPRQGGQETQYF	TGTGCCAGCAGCCCAAGACAGGGGGGTCAGGAGACCCAGTACTTC
TRBV6-1	-	TRBJ1-5	-	CASSEWGLNQPQHF	TGTGCCAGCAGTGAATGGGGGCTCAATCAGCCCCAGCATTTT
TRBV19	-	TRBJ2-2	TRBD2	CASSMLAGMGGELFF	TGTGCCAGTAGTATGCTAGCGGGGATGGGCGGGGAGCTGTTTTTT
TRBV6-5	-	TRBJ2-7	-	CASRTEISYEQYF	TGTGCCAGCCGGACAGAGATCTCCTACGAGCAGTACTTC